This T cell receptor beta chain derives from a study of breast tumors, draining lymph nodes, adjacent tissues. Samples came from axillary lymph nodes draining the breast cancer. There are many counts of this clonotype. Antigen: not known. TCRdb independently ran MiXCR on the multiplex PCR reads; one entry per CDR3 protein. The sample consists of about 140,000 distinct CDR3 sequences, approximately 20% of them appearing once. General observations from the study: Tumor T cell lymph node origin was a supported hypothesis, not proven. Findings are consistent with lymph node origin and intratumoral expansion of most tumor T cells. Tumor repertoires ranked between lymph nodes and nontumor tissue in diversity, with V and J gene preferences. Luminal-like breast cancer showed significantly higher tumor–nontumor repertoire similarity than basal-like.

Germline V CDR1 and CDR2: LNHDA, SQIVND (reference sequence). V gave up 4 bases and J gave up 3 bases, with 14 bases separating them. The CDR3 is made up of 15 amino acids. The chain couples TRBV19 to TRBJ2-3, with a tentative D call TRBD2 (5 bases). The source is a female donor with breast cancer. Some clones in this sample may be carry-over from other donors' samples. The material sequenced was axillary lymph node tissue. The CDR3 protein is CASSNLDGVTDTQYF. The CDR3 nucleotides read TGTGCCAGTAGTAACCTCGACGGGGTAACAGATACGCAGTATTTT.